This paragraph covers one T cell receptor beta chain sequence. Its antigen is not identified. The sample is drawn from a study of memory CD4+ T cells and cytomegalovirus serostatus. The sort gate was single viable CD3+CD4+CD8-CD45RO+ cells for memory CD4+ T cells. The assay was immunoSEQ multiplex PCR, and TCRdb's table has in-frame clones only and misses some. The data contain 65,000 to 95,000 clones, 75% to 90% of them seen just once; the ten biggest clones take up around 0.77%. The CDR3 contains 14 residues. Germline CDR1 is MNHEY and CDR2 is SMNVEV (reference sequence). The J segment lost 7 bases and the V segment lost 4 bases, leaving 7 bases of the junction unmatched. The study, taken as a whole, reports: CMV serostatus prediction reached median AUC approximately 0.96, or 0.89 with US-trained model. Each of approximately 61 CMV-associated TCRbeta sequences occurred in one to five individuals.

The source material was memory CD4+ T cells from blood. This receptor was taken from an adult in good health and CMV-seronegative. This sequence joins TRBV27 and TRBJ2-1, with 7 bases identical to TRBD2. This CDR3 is CASSSTLAYNEQFF. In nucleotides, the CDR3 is TGTGCCAGCAGTTCCACACTAGCGTATAATGAGCAGTTCTTC.